Listed below are T cell receptor beta chains from one sample, sequenced in a study of blood T cell repertoires in COVID-19. Clones were read by immunoSEQ multiplex PCR, and TCRdb kept only the in-frame ones, dropping some. The sample gives about 180,000 clones, around 82% of which show up once; approximately 9.4% is in the top ten. The sequenced sample was peripheral blood. Receptors originate from a woman at least 80 years old with acute or convalescent COVID-19. CDR3s include the opening cysteine and the closing phenylalanine or tryptophan. The order of the fields is D gene, J gene, clone size, V gene, CDR3 protein, CDR3 DNA. D genes are given only for firm matches. Expanded clones get a size class; other rows say once, few or many, or leave the size out.

>TRBD2|TRBJ2-5|.|TRBV3-1/TRBV3-2
CASSQDFRNSGGRETQYF
TGTGCCAGCAGCCAAGATTTCAGGAATAGCGGGGGTCGGGAGACCCAGTACTTC
>.|TRBJ1-2|.|TRBV19
CASSTTRTDYGYTF
TGTGCCAGTAGTACTACCCGGACAGACTATGGCTACACCTTC
>TRBD2|TRBJ2-7|.|TRBV5-1
CASSNGGGVLPHEQYF
TGCGCCAGCAGCAATGGGGGGGGAGTCCTTCCCCACGAGCAGTACTTC
>.|TRBJ1-4|.|TRBV6-1
CASSEAGLGGGNEKLFF
TGTGCCAGCAGTGAAGCGGGACTGGGTGGGGGAAACGAAAAACTGTTTTTT
>.|TRBJ2-2|.|TRBV5-4
CASSLAGFRNTGELFF
TGTGCCAGCAGCTTGGCGGGTTTCCGGAACACCGGGGAGCTGTTTTTT
>.|TRBJ1-1|.|TRBV5-1
CASSVRAMNTEAFF
TGCGCCAGCAGCGTCAGGGCAATGAACACTGAAGCTTTCTTT
>.|TRBJ2-5|.|TRBV5-1
CASSLADGRGETQYF
TGCGCCAGCAGCTTGGCGGATGGGCGGGGTGAGACCCAGTACTTC
>TRBD2|TRBJ2-7|.|TRBV7-9
CASSQGLAGFGYEQYF
TGTGCCAGCAGCCAGGGACTAGCGGGCTTCGGTTACGAGCAGTACTTC
>TRBD1|TRBJ1-1|.|TRBV25-1
CASSAGQGETEAFF
TGTGCCAGCAGTGCTGGGCAGGGGGAGACTGAAGCTTTCTTT
>.|TRBJ1-2|.|TRBV10-3
CATSKGEGYTF
TGTGCCACCTCTAAGGGGGAAGGCTACACCTTC
>TRBD1|TRBJ2-7|.|TRBV2
CASTTGQGWYEQYF
TGTGCCAGCACCACGGGACAGGGGTGGTACGAGCAGTACTTC
>.|TRBJ1-1|.|TRBV29-1
CSVEVRGKWYTEAFF
TGCAGCGTTGAGGTCAGGGGTAAGTGGTACACTGAAGCTTTCTTT
>.|TRBJ2-7|.|TRBV3-1/TRBV3-2
CASSQNTGNPYCYEQYF
TGTGCCAGCAGCCAAAATACAGGGAATCCGTATTGCTACGAGCAGTACTTC
>.|TRBJ2-7|.|TRBV3-1/TRBV3-2
CASSPRRDPYEQYF
TGTGCCAGCAGCCCCCGCCGGGATCCCTACGAGCAGTACTTC
>TRBD1|TRBJ1-2|.|TRBV9
CASSVEEGARYGYTF
TGTGCCAGCAGCGTAGAAGAGGGGGCCAGGTATGGCTACACCTTC
>.|TRBJ1-5|.|TRBV3-1/TRBV3-2
CASSQTGPYSNQPQHF
TGTGCCAGCAGCCAAACAGGGCCATATAGCAATCAGCCCCAGCATTTT
>TRBD1|TRBJ2-1|.|TRBV19
CASSIGTGSSYNEQFF
TGTGCCAGTAGTATAGGGACAGGGAGCTCCTACAATGAGCAGTTCTTC
>.|TRBJ1-5|.|TRBV15
CATSRVRGYNQPQHF
TGTGCCACCAGCAGAGTCCGAGGATATAATCAGCCCCAGCATTTT
>TRBD1|TRBJ1-1|.|TRBV7-2
CASSTKGQGSTEAFF
TGTGCCAGCAGCACAAAGGGACAGGGAAGCACTGAAGCTTTCTTT
>TRBD2|TRBJ2-3|.|TRBV7-3
CASSLRRLAGGADTQYF
TGTGCCAGCAGCTTACGTCGCCTAGCGGGAGGGGCAGATACGCAGTATTTT
>TRBD1|TRBJ1-1|.|TRBV27
CASSDRWDVTGGPMNTEAFF
TGTGCCAGCAGTGACCGTTGGGATGTGACAGGGGGACCTATGAACACTGAAGCTTTCTTT
>TRBD2|TRBJ2-1|.|TRBV2
CATKSTSDHNEQFF
TGTGCCACCAAGAGCACTAGCGACCACAATGAGCAGTTCTTC
>.|TRBJ2-2|few|TRBV7-9
CASIRGAYTGELFF
TGTGCCAGCATCCGGGGGGCGTACACCGGGGAGCTGTTTTTT
>TRBD1|TRBJ1-1|.|TRBV2
CASSTRDRGQTEAFF
TGTGCCAGCAGTACCCGGGACAGGGGGCAAACTGAAGCTTTCTTT
>.|TRBJ1-2|.|TRBV2
CASSEWGLTYGYTF
TGTGCCAGCAGTGAATGGGGGCTCACCTATGGCTACACCTTC
>TRBD2|TRBJ2-2|.|TRBV20-1
CSASPAGGPTGELFF
TGCAGTGCTAGTCCGGCGGGGGGGCCCACCGGGGAGCTGTTTTTT
>.|TRBJ1-3|.|TRBV10-3
CAISEGAVSGNTIYF
TGTGCCATCAGTGAAGGGGCAGTCTCTGGAAACACCATATATTTT
>.|TRBJ2-1|.|TRBV19
CASTYTGNEQFF
TGTGCCAGTACCTATACAGGTAATGAGCAGTTCTTC
>TRBD1|TRBJ1-4|.|TRBV12-3/TRBV12-4
CASRGGAWEKLFF
TGTGCCAGCCGAGGGGGCGCGTGGGAAAAACTGTTTTTT
>TRBD1|TRBJ1-1|.|TRBV7-8
CASSLQTGWSTEAFF
TGTGCCAGCAGCTTGCAGACAGGGTGGAGCACTGAAGCTTTCTTT
>.|TRBJ2-7|.|TRBV27
CASSFGIRGYEQYF
TGTGCCAGCAGTTTTGGGATACGAGGGTACGAGCAGTACTTC
>.|TRBJ1-5|.|TRBV19
CASNARAPGGNQPQHF
TGTGCCAGTAACGCACGGGCTCCCGGGGGCAATCAGCCCCAGCATTTT
>.|TRBJ2-2|.|TRBV5-5
CASSRSGPVGELFF
TGTGCCAGCAGCAGAAGCGGACCGGTCGGGGAGCTGTTTTTT
>.|TRBJ1-5|.|TRBV5-8
CASRVGGFSDWSNQPQHF
TGTGCCAGCAGAGTCGGCGGGTTTAGTGATTGGAGCAATCAGCCCCAGCATTTT
>TRBD1|TRBJ2-1|once|TRBV5-1
CASSRDRVVYNEQFF
TGCGCCAGCAGCCGAGACAGGGTAGTCTACAATGAGCAGTTCTTC
>.|TRBJ2-5|.|TRBV10-1
CASSESAGQETQYF
TGCGCCAGCAGTGAGTCGGCAGGGCAAGAGACCCAGTACTTC
>TRBD1|TRBJ2-7|few|TRBV11-2
CASSWALGQGHEQYF
TGTGCCAGCAGCTGGGCCCTCGGACAGGGCCACGAGCAGTACTTC
>.|TRBJ1-3|few|TRBV10-1
CASSPAQGSGNTIYF
TGCGCCAGCAGTCCGGCTCAGGGATCAGGAAACACCATATATTTT
>TRBD2|TRBJ2-3|.|TRBV5-4
CASSPPAPGGDLDTDTQYF
TGTGCCAGCAGCCCACCCGCCCCCGGGGGGGATCTGGACACAGATACGCAGTATTTT
>.|TRBJ2-7|.|TRBV7-6
CASSLPGYEQYF
TGTGCCAGCAGCTTGCCGGGCTACGAGCAGTACTTC